The 18 T cell receptor beta chains below come from one sample, sequenced in a study of OX40 agonist ivuxolimab in advanced cancers. The repertoire was sequenced with immunoSEQ multiplex PCR; TCRdb's copy has only in-frame clones and lacks some. The table has approximately 22,000 clones, approximately 80% seen once. The sequenced sample was CD4+ or CD8+ T cells sorted from blood, obtained in a trial of the OX40 agonist ivuxolimab. Receptors originate from an adult with an advanced solid tumor such as melanoma, head and neck, liver or kidney cancer.

The chain recombines TRBV10-1 with TRBJ2-3; 11 nucleotides match TRBD2. The CDR3 has 18 amino acids. The V and J ends lost 0 bases and 0 bases, in that order; junction bases with no gene match: 5. Germline lookup yields CDR1 WNHNN and CDR2 SYGVQD (reference sequence). The CDR3 DNA follows: TGCGCCAGCAGTGAGTCCCTGGGACTAGCGGATAGCACAGATACGCAGTATTTT. Translated: CASSESLGLADSTDTQYF.

V usage is TRBV10-2 and J usage is TRBJ2-4; D perhaps matches TRBD1 (6 bases). There are 16 residues in the CDR3. Trimming pared 6 bases from V and 1 base from J, leaving 16 bases between. Germline V gives CDR1 WSHSY, CDR2 SAAADI. CDR3 protein: CASRDKQGLAKNIQYF. CDR3 in DNA: TGCGCCAGCAGGGACAAACAGGGTCTGGCCAAAAACATTCAGTACTTC.

The V call is TRBV5-1, the J call TRBJ1-2, with 8 bases that match TRBD1. The V and J ends lost 6 bases and 4 bases, in that order; junction bases with no gene match: 14. Per germline, CDR1 SGHRS and CDR2 YFSETQ. The CDR3 consists of 16 residues. The CDR3 DNA sequence: TGCGCCAGCAATTCCGGACAGGGAGTGATTTCCTATGGCTACACCTTC. It yields the protein CASNSGQGVISYGYTF.

V and J are TRBV6-5 and TRBJ2-1; the match to TRBD2 covers 14 bases. The trim removed 2 bases at V and 9 bases at J, leaving 3 bases unmatched. Germline V lookup: CDR1 MNHEY, CDR2 SVGAGI. This CDR3 region has 15 residues. CDR3 in amino acids: CASSYGTSGSTEQFF. CDR3 nucleotide sequence: TGTGCCAGCAGTTACGGGACTAGCGGGAGTACTGAGCAGTTCTTC.

The chain combines TRBV6-5 with TRBJ2-5, with no clear D. This CDR3 has 12 amino acids. V was cut by 8 bases and J by 4 bases, with 11 bases left in between. CDR1 and CDR2 (germline): MNHEY, SVGAGI. DNA of the CDR3: TGTGCCAGCGGCTATATGAGAGAGACCCAGTACTTC. This sequence encodes CASGYMRETQYF.

The chain has TRBV30 and TRBJ1-5; D is undetermined. Germline CDR1 is GTSNPN and CDR2 is SVGIG (reference sequence). The CDR3 loop spans 15 amino acids. Between the trimmed V and J ends, which lost 2 bases and 3 bases, there was a span of 14 bases. CDR3 amino acids: CAWSLAGVFNQPQHF. The CDR3 nucleotides are TGTGCCTGGAGTTTGGCCGGGGTGTTCAATCAGCCCCAGCATTTT.

This clone was observed a single time. The chain links TRBV5-1 to TRBJ2-7; weak D call: TRBD1 (5 bases). The germline V gene encodes CDR1 SGHRS and CDR2 YFSETQ. The V end lost 4 bases, the J end lost 2 bases, and 16 bases lay between the germline ends. This CDR3 spans 15 amino acids. The CDR3 DNA follows: TGCGCCAGCAGCCTTGTGGCAGGGTCGACCTACGAGCAGTACTTC. Its translation: CASSLVAGSTYEQYF.

CDR3 residues: CASSPMTGNLYGAFF. DNA of the CDR3: TGTGCCAGCAGCCCCATGACAGGAAACCTTTACGGGGCTTTCTTT. This chain uses TRBV27 with TRBJ1-1, with D possibly TRBD1 on 6 matching bases. V lost 6 bases, J lost 11 bases, and 25 bases lay in between. The CDR3 is 15 amino acids. The germline CDR1 and CDR2 sequences are MNHEY and SMNVEV (reference sequence).

The rearrangement links TRBV6-5 to TRBJ1-4, with a weak D call TRBD1 (6 bases). Germline lookup yields CDR1 MNHEY and CDR2 SVGAGI. The V end was cut by 6 bases, the J end by 2 bases, with 13 bases between. This CDR3 region has 15 residues. The CDR3 DNA follows: TGTGCCAGCAGGGGGAACAGGGTCACTAATGAAAAACTGTTTTTT. Its translation: CASRGNRVTNEKLFF.

The chain is built from TRBV19 and TRBJ1-2, with 7 bases identical to TRBD1. V trimming: 5 bases; J trimming: 8 bases; junction bases outside the gene matches: 11. Germline CDR1 reads LNHDA; CDR2 reads SQIVND (reference sequence). The CDR3 is 14 residues long. The CDR3 DNA reads TGTGCCAGTAGTCTAAGTGGAACAGGGGAAGGCTACACCTTC. It specifies CASSLSGTGEGYTF.

The chain combines TRBV18 with TRBJ2-2; D tentatively fits TRBD1 or TRBD2 (5 bases each). There are 15 residues in the CDR3. V was shortened by 7 bases and J by 1 base, with 13 bases between the two germline ends. Germline CDR1 reads KGHSH; CDR2 reads LQKENI. This CDR3 reads CASFPRGLNTGELFF. As DNA, the CDR3 is TGTGCCAGCTTCCCTCGGGGCCTGAACACCGGGGAGCTGTTTTTT.

The chain uses TRBV6-1 and TRBJ2-3; possibly TRBD1 for D (6 bases). CDR1 MNHNS and CDR2 SASEGT come from the germline V gene. The CDR3 extends over 15 amino acids. The V gene lost 3 bases and the J gene lost 2 bases, with 12 bases spanning the gap. The CDR3 nucleotides are TGTGCCAGCAGTGAGGGGGCCCTTTACACAGATACGCAGTATTTT. Translating it yields CASSEGALYTDTQYF.

The chain uses TRBV28 and TRBJ1-5; TRBD1 matches 9 bases. Germline assignment: CDR1 MDHEN and CDR2 SYDVKM. The length of the CDR3 is 15 residues. With V trimmed by 4 bases and J by 11 bases, 12 bases remained unmatched. The CDR3 DNA reads as TGTGCCAGCAGTTACCGACAGGGGGTGTTTATGGCCCAGCATTTT. It encodes CASSYRQGVFMAQHF. The whole variable domain, filled in from reference TRBV28 and TRBJ1-5, reads DVKVTQSSRYLVKRTGEKVFLECVQDMDHENMFWYRQDPGLGLRLIYFSYDVKMKEKGDIPEGYSVSREKKERFSLILESASTNQTSMYLCASSYRQGVFMAQHFGDGTRLSIL.

This clone was seen a handful of times. The chain combines TRBV11-1 with TRBJ2-6; D gene uncertain. The CDR3 is 15 amino acids. V lost 3 bases and J lost 1, with 7 bases in between. Germline CDR1 SGHAT, CDR2 FQDESV (reference sequence). The CDR3 DNA follows: TGTGCCAGCAGCTTTAGGGCTTCTGGGGCCAACGTCCTGACTTTC. Encoded protein: CASSFRASGANVLTF.

The rearrangement joins TRBV18 to TRBJ1-5; no reliable D call. V lost 2 bases and J 1 base, leaving 9 bases between the germline ends. Germline-derived CDR1 and CDR2 are KGHSH and LQKENI. This CDR3 has 15 residues. The CDR3 is CASSPEMGSNQPQHF. The CDR3 bases are TGTGCCAGCTCACCAGAAATGGGGAGCAATCAGCCCCAGCATTTT.

The J gene is TRBJ1-3, the V gene TRBV2; D gene ambiguous. The V gene lost 4 bases and the J gene lost 0 bases, with 10 bases spanning the gap. This CDR3 contains 15 residues. Per the germline V gene, CDR1 is SNHLY and CDR2 is FYNNEI. CDR3 region: CASSATRYSGNTIYF. The CDR3 DNA reads TGTGCCAGCAGTGCTACCCGTTACTCTGGAAACACCATATATTTT.

This clone was seen a single time. V and J are TRBV29-1 and TRBJ2-1; tentatively, D is TRBD1 (5 bases). Germline V CDR1 and CDR2: SQVTM, ANQGSEA. V lost 5 bases to trimming and J lost 8 bases, with 13 bases between them. There are 12 residues in the CDR3. The CDR3 loop is CSVSRWGDEQFF. The CDR3, as DNA: TGCAGCGTTAGTAGGTGGGGCGATGAGCAGTTCTTC.

The chain links TRBV7-8 to TRBJ2-7, with TRBD2 matching over 7 bases. V gave up 5 bases and J gave up 7 bases; unmatched junction bases: 17. Germline-derived CDR1 and CDR2 are SGHVS and FQNEAQ. The CDR3 spans 16 residues. The CDR3: CASSPYLAGRTGEQYF. CDR3 sequence (DNA): TGTGCCAGCAGCCCGTATTTAGCGGGTCGGACCGGGGAGCAGTACTTC.